This T cell receptor beta chain was sequenced during a study of CD8+ T cells in alopecia areata. Study background: Treatment comprised oral tofacitinib, 5 to 10 mg twice daily, in treated patients. Scoring treated patients' severity relied on the percentage of scalp area affected.

Treatment in this sample: oral pan-JAK inhibitor, 5-10 mg twice daily. Alopecia areata patients provided lesional scalp punch biopsies and peripheral blood, both collected for the study. CDR3 size: 11 residues. Trimming pared 7 bases from V and 4 bases from J, leaving 7 bases between. Looked up from germline, CDR1 is MNHEY and CDR2 is SVGAGI. Comments on this clone: Its target is unknown.

Whole-study findings and limits: With just one nonresponder, it is still uncertain whether baseline CD8+ expansion relates to response.

Investigators isolated RNA and reverse transcribed it into cDNA to act as the sequencing template. Method: immunoSEQ multiplex PCR; TCRdb's copy keeps in-frame clones and lacks some. Of under 150,000 clones listed, around three fifths are singletons. This sequence was found in a human donor with alopecia areata. The material sequenced was CD4+ T cells sorted from blood, taken at week 24, from a patient treated with tofacitinib. This chain links TRBV6-5 with TRBJ2-5, with D unresolved. CDR3 amino acids: CASTSLETQYF. CDR3 nucleotide sequence: TGTGCCAGCACATCCCTAGAGACCCAGTACTTC.